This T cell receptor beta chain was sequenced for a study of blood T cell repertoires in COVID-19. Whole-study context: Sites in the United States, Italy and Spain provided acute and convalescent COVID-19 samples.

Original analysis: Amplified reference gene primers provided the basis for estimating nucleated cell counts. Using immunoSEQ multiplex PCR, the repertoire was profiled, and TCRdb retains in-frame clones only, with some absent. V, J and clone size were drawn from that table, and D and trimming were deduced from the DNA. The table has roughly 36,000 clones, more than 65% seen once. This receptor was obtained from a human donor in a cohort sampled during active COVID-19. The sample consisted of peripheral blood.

CDR3 sequence: CAWEGVDTGELFF. CDR3 coding DNA: TGTGCCTGGGAGGGGGTGGACACCGGGGAGCTGTTTTTT. The chain joins TRBV30 to TRBJ2-2, with a weak D call TRBD1 (6 bases). The CDR3 contains 13 residues. Per germline, CDR1 GTSNPN and CDR2 SVGIG (reference sequence). Trimming removed 5 bases from V and 3 bases from J, with 10 bases in between. The whole variable domain, filled in from reference TRBV30 and TRBJ2-2, reads SQTIHQWPATLVQPVGSPLSLECTVEGTSNPNLYWYRQAAGRGLQLLFYSVGIGQISSEVPQNLSASRPQDRQFILSSKKLLLSDSGFYLCAWEGVDTGELFFGEGSRLTVL.